The clone carrying this T cell receptor beta chain was counted a few times. Its specificity is not known. Here immunoSEQ multiplex PCR was the method, and the copy in TCRdb shows in-frame clones only, minus some. The data contain more than 70,000 clones, around 83% of them singletons. The data are from a study of T cell responses to AZD1222 COVID-19 vaccine. Trimming removed 3 bases at V and 3 bases at J, with 18 bases between. The CDR3 covers 16 residues. Germline CDR1 reads MNHEY; CDR2 reads SMNVEV (reference sequence). Findings and caveats of the study: With two AZD1222 doses given, Spike-specific TCR breadth and depth both rose.

The V gene is TRBV27, the J gene TRBJ2-7, with a weak D call TRBD2 (7 bases). This material consisted of peripheral blood, taken on day 0 of AZD1222 vaccination. The TCR originated in an adult in good health. CDR3 in amino acids: CASSLAGALKSYEQYF. The CDR3 DNA sequence: TGTGCCAGCAGTTTGGCGGGGGCCCTTAAAAGCTACGAGCAGTACTTC.